This T cell receptor (beta chain) was captured in a study of Ad26.COV2.S vaccination and SARS-CoV-2 variants. A single count supports this clone. Treatment here: around 19 received Ad26.COV2.S at low or high dose, single or two shots; about five received placebo; per-sample allocation not given. Each sample was drawn 63 days after the first injection (of vaccine or placebo). An adult aged 18-55 years in Boston served as the donor. The administered vaccine (an Ad26 vector) expressed Wuhan-strain SARS-CoV-2 spike. Clones were sequenced by immunoSEQ multiplex PCR, and TCRdb holds only the in-frame ones, with some missing. Among about 410,000 clones listed, less than 90% were seen once. This TCR was sampled from a person between 18 and 60 years old who received the Ad26.COV2.S COVID-19 vaccine or a placebo. This specimen was peripheral blood, taken in a trial of Ad26.COV2.S vaccine versus placebo.

The chain's CDR3 is CASSLVLGLAEPGETQYF. For the CDR3, the DNA is TGTGCCAGCAGCTTGGTTTTGGGACTAGCGGAGCCCGGGGAGACCCAGTACTTC. The chain recombines TRBV5-5 with TRBJ2-5, with 11 nucleotides matching TRBD2. The CDR3 consists of 18 residues. V shed 0 bases and J 5 bases; nucleotides not matched to a gene: 12. In germline, CDR1 is SGHKS, CDR2 YYEKEE (reference sequence). Combining the CDR3 with reference TRBV5-5 and TRBJ2-5 gives the whole variable domain DAGVTQSPTHLIKTRGQQVTLRCSPISGHKSVSWYQQVLGQGPQFIFQYYEKEERGRGNFPDRFSARQFPNYSSELNVNALLLGDSALYLCASSLVLGLAEPGETQYFGPGTRLLVL.